The 3 T cell receptor beta chains below were found in one sample sequenced in a study of CD8 T cells in ankylosing spondylitis. These receptors' targets are unknown. Study findings and constraints: A TCR beta motif made of fewer than 10 highly homologous variants seemed typical of ankylosing spondylitis blood.

TCRdb re-called the 5' RACE reads through MiXCR, storing one row per CDR3 protein. The sample lists under 550,000 distinct CDR3 sequences, about 24% occurring once. Sequences were obtained from blood, either unsorted or a sorted T cell fraction (not recorded which). The receptors here all came from a male donor with ankylosing spondylitis.

This chain links TRBV19 with TRBJ1-5, with 10 bases lining up with TRBD1. Germline loops: CDR1 LNHDA, CDR2 SQIVND (reference sequence). J was trimmed by 6 bases and V by 5 bases; bases with no gene match: 7. The CDR3 has 15 amino acids. The CDR3 nucleotides are TGTGCCAGTAGTTCCGGGACAGGGGCTATTCAGCCCCAGCATTTT. Amino acid sequence: CASSSGTGAIQPQHF.

This chain connects TRBV11-2 to TRBJ2-7; D remains ambiguous. The CDR3 extends over 13 amino acids. The V end lost 0 bases, the J end lost 7 bases, and 10 bases lay between the germline ends. Germline values: CDR1 SGHAT, CDR2 FQNNGV. The CDR3 region is CASSLDLRQEQYF. In DNA form, the CDR3 reads TGTGCCAGCAGCTTAGACCTCCGGCAAGAGCAGTACTTC.

The gene calls are TRBV12-3 or TRBV12-4 and TRBJ2-1, with 14 bases matching TRBD2. Germline trimming cut 6 bases from V and 10 bases from J; bases unmatched to any gene: 8. The CDR3 covers 15 residues. CDR3 in amino acids: CASSRLAGGRGEQFF. In nucleotides, the CDR3 is TGTGCCAGCAGCAGACTAGCGGGAGGGAGGGGGGAGCAGTTCTTC.